These 17 T cell receptor beta chains were sequenced from one sample in a study of blood T cells in healthy people across ages. A second PCR, run for about 7 to 11 cycles, used a sample-barcoded 5' primer plus a J-beta primer mix. TCRdb fed the 5' RACE reads into MiXCR, producing one record per CDR3 protein. The sample consists of approximately 490,000 distinct CDR3 sequences, approximately 25% of them appearing once. The sample was also reused in another study, on T cells of mothers and their children.

The source material was blood. These receptors all come from a boy aged 10-17 years in good health.

The chain carries TRBV7-9 and TRBJ1-1; TRBD1 aligns across 8 bases. Per germline, CDR1 SEHNR and CDR2 FQNEAQ (reference sequence). The CDR3 runs to 15 residues. Trimming cost V 5 bases and J 5 bases; bases outside gene matches: 10. CDR3 coding DNA: TGTGCCAGCAGCCGCAGCGGCAGGGGGCCTACTGAAGCTTTCTTT. Translation gives CASSRSGRGPTEAFF.

This clonotype was counted a few times. V is TRBV3-1 and J is TRBJ2-5, with 8 bases aligning to TRBD2. CDR3 length: 16 amino acids. Germline V gene lookup returns CDR1 LGHDT and CDR2 YNNKEL (reference sequence). Losses at the gene ends were 1 base for V and 3 bases for J; bases not matched to a gene: 7. This CDR3 reads CASSQVPGLGEETQYF. The CDR3 DNA reads as TGTGCCAGCAGCCAAGTTCCGGGACTAGGGGAAGAGACCCAGTACTTC.

The V gene is TRBV7-9, the J gene TRBJ1-4, with TRBD1 matching 7 bases. V shed 5 bases and J 4 bases; nucleotides not matched to a gene: 7. The germline CDR1 and CDR2 sequences are SEHNR and FQNEAQ (reference sequence). CDR3 size: 15 residues. The CDR3 DNA sequence: TGTGCCAGCAGCACGCGGACAGGTTATAATGAAAAACTGTTTTTT. Encoded protein: CASSTRTGYNEKLFF.

In the case of this clonotype: A read error is likely, as this CDR3 ends without the conserved phenylalanine or tryptophan. The chain couples TRBV5-1 to TRBJ1-1; possibly TRBD1 for D (6 bases). This CDR3 spans 14 amino acids. The V end lost 5 bases, the J end lost 1 base, and 12 bases lay between the germline ends. Germline CDR1 and CDR2: SGHRS and YFSETQ. The CDR3: CASRPQTGNTEAFL. In DNA, the CDR3 is TGCGCCAGCAGGCCGCAGACAGGGAACACTGAAGCTTTCCTT.

The chain combines TRBV5-1 with TRBJ1-1; D ambiguous. CDR3 size: 12 residues. Germline values: CDR1 SGHRS, CDR2 YFSETQ. V lost 5 bases and J lost 4, with 9 bases in between. CDR3 region: CASRSGSTEAFF. In DNA form, the CDR3 reads TGCGCCAGCAGATCCGGAAGCACTGAAGCTTTCTTT.

The genes are TRBV4-1 and TRBJ2-7; 8 positions match TRBD2. This CDR3 is built from 15 residues. J gave up 7 bases and V 0 bases, and 8 bases lay outside the gene matches. Germline loops: CDR1 MGHRA, CDR2 YSYEKL. The CDR3 loop reads CASSQEAAGAQEQYF. CDR3 nucleotides: TGCGCCAGCAGCCAAGAGGCAGCGGGGGCTCAAGAGCAGTACTTC.

This clonotype was seen a handful of times. The gene calls are TRBV5-5 and TRBJ1-1, with D uncertain. Germline lookup yields CDR1 SGHKS and CDR2 YYEKEE (reference sequence). The length of the CDR3 is 14 residues. The germline V and J ends were trimmed by 0 bases and 1 base, with 7 bases remaining between them. The CDR3 DNA is TGTGCCAGCAGCTTGGGACTGGAGAACACTGAAGCTTTCTTT. This encodes CASSLGLENTEAFF.

This clonotype turned up a few times. The chain carries TRBV5-5 and TRBJ1-2; 7 bases line up with TRBD1. The CDR3 is 15 amino acids. After removal of 0 bases from V and 4 bases from J, the junction contained 6 bases not matched to a gene. Germline CDR1 is SGHKS and CDR2 is YYEKEE (reference sequence). The CDR3, as DNA: TGTGCCAGCAGCTTGGGGCCCGCAGGGGGCTATGGCTACACCTTC. Translation: CASSLGPAGGYGYTF.

This clonotype was observed a handful of times. The chain couples TRBV5-5 to TRBJ2-3; TRBD1 agrees at 9 bases. The CDR3 totals 16 residues. The germline CDR1 and CDR2 sequences are SGHKS and YYEKEE (reference sequence). Trimming cost V 4 bases and J 6 bases; bases outside gene matches: 12. The CDR3 spells CASSSPGQGREDTQYF. The CDR3, as DNA: TGTGCCAGCAGCAGTCCTGGACAGGGGAGGGAGGATACGCAGTATTTT.

The chain combines TRBV6-1 with TRBJ1-2; TRBD1 matches at 7 bases. Germline CDR1 reads MNHNS; CDR2 reads SASEGT. This CDR3 has 15 residues. V shed 0 bases and J 3 bases; nucleotides not matched to a gene: 4. The CDR3 reads CASSEARGPDYGYTF. DNA for the CDR3: TGTGCCAGCAGTGAAGCGAGGGGGCCGGACTATGGCTACACCTTC.

The chain's CDR3 is CASVEGLGETQYF. CDR3 DNA: TGTGCCAGCGTCGAGGGTTTAGGGGAGACCCAGTACTTC. The chain recombines TRBV3-1 with TRBJ2-5; perhaps TRBD2 as D (5 bases). Germline CDR1 reads LGHDT; CDR2 reads YNNKEL (reference sequence). The V end lost 8 bases, the J end lost 5 bases, and 15 bases lay between the germline ends. The CDR3 covers 13 residues.

V usage is TRBV29-1 and J usage is TRBJ1-1; D is unresolved. Per the germline V gene, CDR1 is SQVTM and CDR2 is ANQGSEA. V lost 2 bases and J lost 2, with 12 bases in between. This CDR3 has 14 residues. The CDR3 bases are TGCAGCGTTGAATTGAGGTTAAGAAACACTGAAGCTTTCTTT. Translation: CSVELRLRNTEAFF.

J is TRBJ2-5 and V is TRBV28; D is unresolved. The end of the DNA is better explained by TRBJ2-1, so the J call may be wrong. This CDR3 has 14 residues. Germline loops: CDR1 MDHEN, CDR2 SYDVKM. The DNA for the CDR3 is TGTGCCAGCAGTTTATTGGGCGGTGACAATGAGCAGTTCTTC. Translating gives CASSLLGGDNEQFF.

This clonotype was counted a few times. V usage is TRBV10-3 and J usage is TRBJ1-5; D call uncertain. The V and J ends lost 6 bases and 2 bases respectively, with 11 bases between them. CDR1 is ENHRY, CDR2 SYGVKD, per germline. The CDR3 length is 14 residues. CDR3 protein: CAIRGEGGNQPQHF. The CDR3 DNA follows: TGTGCCATCAGGGGTGAGGGCGGCAATCAGCCCCAGCATTTT.

This clonotype was picked up a small number of times. J is TRBJ2-2 and V is TRBV27; 9 bases match TRBD1. The CDR3 loop spans 15 amino acids. The germline CDR1 and CDR2 sequences are MNHEY and SMNVEV (reference sequence). V shed 6 bases, J shed 4 bases, and the junction held 6 bases outside the gene matches. CDR3 protein: CASRPRQGVTGELFF. The CDR3 DNA follows: TGTGCCAGCAGACCCCGACAGGGGGTCACCGGGGAGCTGTTTTTT.

The rearrangement joins TRBV11-2 to TRBJ2-3; 8 bases fit TRBD2. From germline, CDR1 is SGHAT and CDR2 FQNNGV. CDR3 length: 20 residues. V dropped 4 bases and J dropped 6; count of bases not matched to a gene: 24. The CDR3 is CASSSEAFFFSGSHPDTQYF. The CDR3 region has the DNA TGTGCCAGCAGCTCTGAGGCCTTCTTTTTCAGCGGGAGTCACCCTGATACGCAGTATTTT.

The chain joins TRBV3-1 to TRBJ2-1; D remains unclear. The V end lost 4 bases, the J end lost 2 bases, and 12 bases lay between the germline ends. CDR3 length equals 15 residues. Germline assignment: CDR1 LGHDT and CDR2 YNNKEL (reference sequence). DNA of the CDR3: TGTGCCAGCAGCCCTTTAGCTAGTCCCTACAATGAGCAGTTCTTC. The encoded protein is CASSPLASPYNEQFF.